These 21 T cell receptor beta chains share one sample of origin, sequenced in a study of blood T cell repertoires in COVID-19. Only in-frame clones appear in the TCRdb table, and some are missing; sequencing was by immunoSEQ multiplex PCR. The table records 85,000 to 95,000 clones, 75% to 95% of them present only once. The specimen was peripheral blood. These receptors originate from a woman aged 45-60 years in a cohort sampled during active COVID-19.

This chain connects TRBV18 to TRBJ2-4, with TRBD1 identical over 7 bases. V gave up 1 base and J gave up 1 base; unmatched junction bases: 10. The CDR3 runs to 18 residues. From germline, CDR1 is KGHSH and CDR2 LQKENI. CDR3 residues: CASSPQGARASAKNIQYF. CDR3 sequence (DNA): TGTGCCAGCTCACCACAGGGGGCGCGGGCTTCGGCCAAAAACATTCAGTACTTC.

V usage is TRBV4-1 and J usage is TRBJ1-2; 7 bases agree with TRBD1. CDR1 MGHRA and CDR2 YSYEKL come from the germline V gene. The CDR3 totals 13 residues. After removal of 0 bases from V and 8 bases from J, the junction contained 3 bases not matched to a gene. The CDR3, as DNA: TGCGCCAGCAGCCAAGAAGGGGGCGGAGGCTACACCTTC. It is translated as CASSQEGGGGYTF.

The chain has TRBV7-9 and TRBJ2-5; 10 nucleotides agree with TRBD1. CDR3 length: 16 residues. Germline CDR1 is SEHNR and CDR2 is FQNEAQ (reference sequence). V lost 1 base, J lost 2 bases, and 4 bases stayed unmatched. The CDR3 nucleotides are TGTGCCAGCAGCTTAGACCCGGGACAGGGGCAAGAGACCCAGTACTTC. It translates to CASSLDPGQGQETQYF.

This sequence joins TRBV5-1 and TRBJ1-4; TRBD1 agrees at 10 bases. Trimming cost V 6 bases and J 6 bases; bases outside gene matches: 5. Germline lookup yields CDR1 SGHRS and CDR2 YFSETQ. The CDR3 is made up of 14 amino acids. DNA for the CDR3: TGCGCCAGCACCCCCGGGACAGGGGATGAAAAACTGTTTTTT. Its translation is CASTPGTGDEKLFF.

This clone was counted a single time. CDR3 region: CASSQWGAQGGYTF. The CDR3 DNA reads TGTGCCAGCAGCCAGTGGGGGGCACAGGGGGGCTACACCTTC. The rearrangement links TRBV3-1 (or the pseudogene TRBV3-2) to TRBJ1-2; 7 bases are a match to TRBD1. This CDR3 has 14 amino acids. CDR1 and CDR2 (germline): LGHDT, YNNKEL (reference sequence). V lost 3 bases, J lost 8 bases, and 9 bases stayed unmatched.

V and J are TRBV7-9 and TRBJ2-4, with D possibly TRBD2 on 6 matching bases. The CDR3 sequence is 13 residues long. V lost 7 bases, J lost 9 bases, and 16 bases lay in between. Germline V gives CDR1 SEHNR, CDR2 FQNEAQ (reference sequence). The CDR3 here is CASTPLAGSIQYF. The CDR3 bases are TGTGCCAGCACCCCGTTGGCGGGATCCATTCAGTACTTC.

V gene TRBV25-1 combines with J gene TRBJ1-2; TRBD1 might be the D (5 bases). CDR3 length: 11 residues. Germline V gives CDR1 MGHDK, CDR2 SYGVNS. Trimming stripped 3 bases from V and 7 bases from J, with 6 bases between. The CDR3 DNA reads TGTGCCAGCAGTGAGGGGGGTGGCTACACCTTC. This gives the protein CASSEGGGYTF.

V and J are TRBV5-4 and TRBJ2-5, with TRBD2 identical over 9 bases. The junction had 4 bases not matched to a gene; V was cut back by 4 bases and J by 3 bases. The germline V gene has CDR1 SGHNT and CDR2 YYREEE (reference sequence). This CDR3 is 14 amino acids long. As DNA, the CDR3 is TGTGCCAGCAGCCGCGGGGGGGCAGAAGAGACCCAGTACTTC. This encodes CASSRGGAEETQYF. Filled out from reference TRBV5-4 and TRBJ2-5, the complete variable domain reads ETGVTQSPTHLIKTRGQQVTLRCSSQSGHNTVSWYQQALGQGPQFIFQYYREEENGRGNFPPRFSGLQFPNYSSELNVNALELDDSALYLCASSRGGAEETQYFGPGTRLLVL.

The rearrangement joins TRBV5-1 to TRBJ2-1; the match to TRBD1 covers 8 bases. J gave up 15 bases and V 0 bases, and 14 bases lay outside the gene matches. The germline V gene encodes CDR1 SGHRS and CDR2 YFSETQ. This CDR3 has 15 amino acids. This chain's CDR3 is CASSLAGTGGGIPFF. In nucleotides, the CDR3 is TGCGCCAGCAGCTTGGCCGGGACAGGAGGAGGTATTCCGTTCTTC.

This clone was counted a few times. The chain uses TRBV12-3 or TRBV12-4 and TRBJ2-1; tentatively, D is TRBD2 (5 bases). Trimming took 7 bases from V and 7 from J, leaving 14 bases between them. The CDR3 has 13 amino acids. CDR3 amino acids: CASTDYVGNEQFF. The CDR3 nucleotides read TGTGCCAGCACTGACTATGTGGGAAATGAGCAGTTCTTC.

The chain is built from TRBV19 and TRBJ1-5; no definite D call. The germline V gene encodes CDR1 LNHDA and CDR2 SQIVND (reference sequence). The ends were cut back, 7 bases at V and 1 base at J, with 14 bases in the middle. The CDR3 runs to 15 residues. CDR3 protein: CASTQASGSNQPQHF. In DNA, the CDR3 is TGTGCCAGTACCCAGGCCTCGGGAAGCAATCAGCCCCAGCATTTT.

This clone turned up a few times. J is TRBJ2-7 and V is TRBV10-1; 9 nucleotides align to TRBD2. Germline CDR1 reads WNHNN; CDR2 reads SYGVQD (reference sequence). Germline trimming cut 3 bases from V and 4 bases from J; bases unmatched to any gene: 7. The CDR3 runs 15 residues. The CDR3 spells CASSDGAGGLYEQYF. For the CDR3, the DNA is TGCGCCAGCAGTGATGGAGCGGGGGGTTTATACGAGCAGTACTTC.

The chain links TRBV4-1 to TRBJ2-5; 8 bases are a match to TRBD2. This CDR3 is built from 19 residues. The trim removed 4 bases at V and 2 bases at J, leaving 18 bases unmatched. Germline V gene data show CDR1 as MGHRA and CDR2 as YSYEKL. The CDR3 loop reads CASSPSRPVTAGEQETQYF. The CDR3 DNA reads TGCGCCAGCAGCCCCTCCAGACCCGTCACAGCGGGAGAACAAGAGACCCAGTACTTC.

The V and J genes are TRBV6-5 and TRBJ2-1; D unresolved. The CDR3 spans 13 residues. CDR1 is MNHEY, CDR2 SVGAGI, per germline. V lost 7 bases to trimming and J lost 6 bases, with 13 bases between them. The CDR3 DNA sequence: TGTGCCAGCATTAATTCCCCCAGCAATGAGCAGTTCTTC. It is translated as CASINSPSNEQFF.

The sample holds one count of this clone. The junction differs from germline at one of its ends, possibly a read error. The genes are TRBV7-7 and TRBJ2-1; D gene uncertain. Germline V lookup: CDR1 SSHAT, CDR2 FNYEAQ (reference sequence). The CDR3 runs 15 residues. The CDR3 is CASSLFPSSYNEQFF. In nucleotides, the CDR3 is TGTGCTAGCAGCTTATTCCCCAGCTCCTACAATGAGCAGTTCTTC.

The V and J genes are TRBV4-1 and TRBJ1-2; TRBD1 agrees at 8 bases. V shed 1 base and J 5 bases; nucleotides not matched to a gene: 0. The CDR3 extends over 13 amino acids. Germline loops: CDR1 MGHRA, CDR2 YSYEKL. The CDR3 reads CASSQGQGYGYTF. The CDR3, as DNA: TGCGCCAGCAGCCAAGGACAGGGGTATGGCTACACCTTC.

V gene TRBV15 combines with J gene TRBJ2-1, with 15 bases matching TRBD2. Germline values: CDR1 LNHNV, CDR2 YYDKDF (reference sequence). V was clipped by 5 bases and J by 7 bases; unmatched bases: 9. This CDR3 has 17 amino acids. The CDR3 sequence is CATSSGTSGRWRNEQFF. For the CDR3, the DNA is TGTGCCACCAGCTCCGGGACTAGCGGGAGGTGGCGTAATGAGCAGTTCTTC.

Only one count was recorded for this clone. CDR3 amino acids: CASSRGRNQPQHF. CDR3 DNA sequence: TGTGCCAGTAGCCGGGGTAGAAATCAGCCCCAGCATTTT. The chain recombines TRBV19 with TRBJ1-5, with D unclear. Germline V gene sequence: CDR1 LNHDA, CDR2 SQIVND (reference sequence). Trimming left V 6 bases short and J 4 bases short, with 10 bases between. The CDR3 loop spans 13 amino acids.

The chain links TRBV11-1 to TRBJ1-5; D is unclear. Germline loops: CDR1 SGHAT, CDR2 FQDESV (reference sequence). V shed 2 bases and J shed 9 bases, with 11 bases lying between them. The CDR3 is 13 residues long. This chain's CDR3 is CASSLTLFGPQHF. The CDR3 coding sequence is TGTGCCAGCAGCTTAACCCTATTCGGGCCCCAGCATTTT.

The gene calls are TRBV5-1 and TRBJ1-6; perhaps TRBD1 as D (5 bases). The CDR3 totals 15 residues. From germline, CDR1 is SGHRS and CDR2 YFSETQ. Trimming left V 2 bases short and J 9 bases short, with 15 bases between. CDR3 DNA: TGCGCCAGCAGCTTAGGGGTCGCCAGGGCTTCACCCCTCCACTTT. Amino acids: CASSLGVARASPLHF.

This sequence joins TRBV7-3 and TRBJ2-3; D perhaps matches TRBD2 (5 bases). Germline V lookup: CDR1 SGHTA, CDR2 FQGTGA. The CDR3 is 11 amino acids. V gave up 5 bases and J gave up 11 bases, with 11 bases separating them. CDR3 sequence (DNA): TGTGCCAGCAGCCTCGGACTGGAGCAGTATTTT. Translated, it gives CASSLGLEQYF. The full variable domain, its missing parts supplied by reference TRBV7-3 and TRBJ2-3, is GAGVSQTPSNKVTEKGKYVELRCDPISGHTALYWYRQSLGQGPEFLIYFQGTGAADDSGLPNDRFFAVRPEGSVSTLKIQRTERGDSAVYLCASSLGLEQYFGPGTRLTVL.